These T cell receptor beta chains were read from a single sample in a study of blood T cell repertoires in COVID-19. The table came from immunoSEQ multiplex PCR; TCRdb's copy has only in-frame clones and leaves some out. Of approximately 100,000 clones listed, about 80% were seen once; the top ten hold around 9.3%. The sample consisted of peripheral blood. The receptors originated from a man in his 70s with acute or convalescent COVID-19. Both conserved end residues are part of each CDR3. The D gene is left open where the match is weak. Expanded clones are given a class, and other clones once, few, many or no size at all.

clone_size d_call cdr3_length j_call v_call cdr3_aa cdr3_nt
- - 14 TRBJ2-7 TRBV18 CASSQRQSSYEQYF TGTGCCAGCTCACAGAGACAGAGCTCCTACGAGCAGTACTTC
- - 16 TRBJ1-5 TRBV29-1 CSVQQGTDRSNQPQHF TGCAGCGTTCAGCAGGGAACCGATCGAAGCAATCAGCCCCAGCATTTT
- TRBD2 17 TRBJ2-3 TRBV9 CASSGGGLAGSTDTQYF TGTGCCAGCAGCGGGGGCGGACTAGCGGGGTCCACAGATACGCAGTATTTT
- - 12 TRBJ2-3 TRBV29-1 CSVDRGGDTQYF TGCAGCGTTGATAGGGGAGGCGATACGCAGTATTTT
many TRBD1 13 TRBJ1-5 TRBV7-8 CASSLTGNQPQHF TGTGCCAGCAGCCTGACAGGGAATCAGCCCCAGCATTTT
- - 15 TRBJ1-6 TRBV30 CAWSRRDSYNSPLHF TGTGCCTGGAGTAGGCGGGACTCCTATAATTCACCCCTCCACTTT
few - 10 TRBJ1-1 TRBV30 CAWRRQQAFF TGTGCCTGGAGGCGACAACAGGCTTTCTTT
- TRBD2 15 TRBJ2-7 TRBV28 CASSLLAGGPYEQYF TGTGCCAGCAGTTTACTAGCGGGGGGGCCCTACGAGCAGTACTTC
- TRBD2 16 TRBJ2-2 TRBV9 CASSVGLAGDPGELFF TGTGCCAGCAGCGTAGGGCTAGCGGGAGACCCCGGGGAGCTGTTTTTT
- - 16 TRBJ1-2 TRBV3-1/TRBV3-2 CASSLFQGTSGYGYTF TGTGCCAGCAGCCTCTTCCAGGGGACGTCAGGCTATGGCTACACCTTC
- - 15 TRBJ2-6 TRBV19 CASSYRRTGANVLTF TGTGCCAGTAGTTATAGGAGGACTGGGGCCAACGTCCTGACTTTC
- TRBD1 13 TRBJ1-4 TRBV3-1/TRBV3-2 CASSRQGDEKLFF TGTGCCAGCAGCCGACAGGGGGATGAAAAACTGTTTTTT
- - 16 TRBJ1-3 TRBV30 CAWSVKDTFSGNTIYF TGTGCCTGGAGTGTAAAGGACACTTTTTCTGGAAACACCATATATTTT
- - 14 TRBJ2-2 TRBV7-9 CASSSDSGTGELFF TGTGCCAGCAGCTCGGACAGTGGGACCGGGGAGCTGTTTTTT
once - 14 TRBJ2-1 TRBV5-6 CASSPERLRNEQFF TGTGCCAGCAGCCCCGAGAGACTACGCAATGAGCAGTTCTTC
- - 13 TRBJ1-1 TRBV19 CASTDNTDTEAFF TGTGCCAGTACCGACAACACAGACACTGAAGCTTTCTTT
few TRBD2 16 TRBJ2-3 TRBV15 CATSRGLAGGVDTQYF TGTGCCACCAGCAGAGGGCTAGCGGGGGGGGTAGATACGCAGTATTTT